This paragraph reports one T cell receptor beta chain. No antigen is known for it. The sample originates from a study of shared clonotypes between healthy human individuals. Genomic DNA (from each subset) was split evenly across several immunoSEQ plates. Clones were read by immunoSEQ multiplex PCR, and TCRdb kept only the in-frame ones, dropping some. In the table there are 2 million to 2.5 million clones, roughly 94% of which are singletons. Overall study findings and caveats: Sequencing depth was expected to affect clonotype sharing among donors.

Germline V gene sequence: CDR1 ENHRY, CDR2 SYGVKD. With 5 bases removed from V and 1 base from J, the gap between germline ends came to 15 bases. The CDR3 sequence is 15 residues long. It was into CD45RA+ naive and CD45RA-negative memory subsets that the CD4+ cells were split. The TCR comes from a man aged 18 to 29 in good health. The rearrangement joins TRBV10-3 to TRBJ2-7, with D tentatively TRBD2 (5 bases). The sample consisted of naive CD4+ T cells sorted from blood. Specified subset: CD45RA+ positively selected. This CDR3 reads CAISSGLTNSYEQYF. CDR3 bases: TGTGCCATCAGTTCCGGACTCACTAATTCCTACGAGCAGTACTTC.